A single sample is the source of the 23 T cell receptor beta chains below, sequenced in a study of OX40 agonist ivuxolimab in advanced cancers. The library was made by the immunoSEQ multiplex PCR assay. TCRdb re-hosts the immuneACCESS table, in-frame sequences only. Its copies lack some clones; in the studies checked, an unresolved V gene accounts for under half of them, and the cause for the rest is not known. This sample is represented by roughly 70,000 clones; less than 90% of them were singletons. The ten most abundant clones make up roughly 0.66% of the sample. Sequences were derived from CD4+ or CD8+ T cells sorted from blood, sampled in a trial of the OX40 agonist ivuxolimab. These receptors were collected from an adult with an advanced solid tumor such as melanoma, head and neck, liver or kidney cancer.

The chain is built from TRBV19 and TRBJ1-2; D is possibly TRBD1 (5 bases). The CDR3 sequence is 17 residues long. V shed 3 bases and J shed 6 bases, with 23 bases lying between them. CDR1 and CDR2 from the germline V gene are LNHDA and SQIVND (reference sequence). The CDR3 region is CASSIAFQVLGEDGYTF. The CDR3 bases are TGTGCCAGTAGTATCGCCTTCCAGGTATTGGGGGAAGATGGCTACACCTTC. Using reference TRBV19 and TRBJ1-2 for the parts outside the CDR3, the full variable domain is DGGITQSPKYLFRKEGQNVTLSCEQNLNHDAMYWYRQDPGQGLRLIYYSQIVNDFQKGDIAEGYSVSREKKESFPLTVTSAQKNPTAFYLCASSIAFQVLGEDGYTFGSGTRLTVV.

Only one count was recorded for this clone. This chain connects TRBV5-1 to TRBJ2-7; a weak D match, TRBD2 (6 bases). This CDR3 has 13 residues. V lost 4 bases and J 4 bases, leaving 12 bases between the germline ends. Looked up from germline, CDR1 is SGHRS and CDR2 is YFSETQ. The CDR3 protein is CASSGPAGYEQYF. CDR3 in DNA: TGCGCCAGCAGCGGCCCAGCGGGTTACGAGCAGTACTTC.

This clone was detected only a few times. The CDR3 nucleotides read TGTGCCTCCACACCCGGGACAGGTGCCTACGAGCAGTACTTC. Its translation is CASTPGTGAYEQYF. The chain carries TRBV10-3 and TRBJ2-7; TRBD1 aligns across 8 bases. The junction had 11 bases not matched to a gene; V was cut back by 11 bases and J by 2 bases. The germline V gene has CDR1 ENHRY and CDR2 SYGVKD. The CDR3 totals 14 residues.

This sequence joins TRBV7-9 and TRBJ1-1; TRBD1 matches at 9 bases. This CDR3 is 13 amino acids long. The germline V gene has CDR1 SEHNR and CDR2 FQNEAQ (reference sequence). Germline trimming cut 4 bases from V and 9 bases from J; bases unmatched to any gene: 6. The CDR3 bases are TGTGCCAGCAGCTCACGGACAGGGGAGAAAGCTTTCTTT. It specifies CASSSRTGEKAFF.

The CDR3 is CASRELRVLRNTEAFF. CDR3 bases: TGCGCCAGCAGGGAACTCAGGGTTTTGCGGAACACTGAAGCTTTCTTT. The chain is built from TRBV10-2 and TRBJ1-1, with D possibly matching TRBD1 (5 bases). CDR1 is WSHSY, CDR2 SAAADI, per germline. This CDR3 comprises 16 residues. Trimming removed 6 bases from V and 1 base from J, with 18 bases in between.

This clone was seen only once. This sequence joins TRBV28 and TRBJ1-1; tentative D call: TRBD1 (6 bases). This CDR3 spans 15 amino acids. Deletions cut 6 bases from V and 5 bases from J, with 19 bases between. Looked up from germline, CDR1 is MDHEN and CDR2 is SYDVKM. CDR3 region: CASRPQKGTRTEAFF. The CDR3 nucleotides read TGTGCCAGCAGGCCCCAGAAGGGGACAAGGACTGAAGCTTTCTTT.

The rearrangement uses TRBV10-1 and TRBJ2-7; 12 bases are shared with TRBD2. There are 13 residues in the CDR3. Germline assignment: CDR1 WNHNN and CDR2 SYGVQD (reference sequence). With V trimmed by 6 bases and J by 13 bases, 10 bases remained unmatched. The chain's CDR3 is CASRDLAGGPIYF. The CDR3 nucleotides read TGCGCCAGCAGGGACCTAGCGGGAGGGCCCATATACTTC.

The chain joins TRBV29-1 to TRBJ1-5; 7 bases align to TRBD1. The germline V gene encodes CDR1 SQVTM and CDR2 ANQGSEA. The J segment lost 6 bases and the V segment lost 4 bases, leaving 3 bases of the junction unmatched. This CDR3 contains 12 residues. This CDR3 is CSVGGGPQPQHF. Written as DNA, the CDR3 is TGCAGCGTTGGAGGGGGCCCTCAGCCCCAGCATTTT.

The chain employs TRBV5-1 and TRBJ2-7, with 9 positions matching TRBD1. The CDR3 consists of 15 residues. The V gene end was trimmed by 4 bases and the J gene end by 5 bases; junction bases not matched to a gene: 10. Germline V gives CDR1 SGHRS, CDR2 YFSETQ. The CDR3 DNA reads TGCGCCAGCAGCCAGGGGACAGGGTTTTCCCACGAGCAGTACTTC. Its protein is CASSQGTGFSHEQYF.

The chain recombines TRBV18 with TRBJ1-3; D is ambiguous. Looked up from germline, CDR1 is KGHSH and CDR2 is LQKENI. This CDR3 spans 15 amino acids. The ends were cut back, 2 bases at V and 2 bases at J, with 10 bases in the middle. CDR3 residues: CASSPKTEAGNTIYF. As DNA, the CDR3 is TGTGCCAGCTCACCAAAGACCGAGGCTGGAAACACCATATATTTT.

This rearrangement joins TRBV6-1 to TRBJ2-7, with 11 positions matching TRBD2. The ends lost 5 bases at V and 9 bases at J; junction bases unmatched: 3. This CDR3 is built from 12 residues. Germline V gives CDR1 MNHNS, CDR2 SASEGT. The CDR3 spells CASSSGLAVQYF. The CDR3, as DNA: TGTGCCAGCAGTTCGGGACTAGCGGTGCAGTACTTC.

The rearrangement uses TRBV11-2 and TRBJ1-1; D gene ambiguous. CDR1 is SGHAT, CDR2 FQNNGV, per germline. Trimming cost V 1 base and J 3 bases, with 6 bases left between them. The CDR3 runs to 13 residues. CDR3 sequence: CASSLVLDTEAFF. In nucleotides, the CDR3 is TGTGCCAGCAGCTTAGTGCTTGACACTGAAGCTTTCTTT.

The genes are TRBV10-3 and TRBJ2-3; D remains ambiguous. CDR1 and CDR2 from the germline V gene are ENHRY and SYGVKD. There are 13 residues in the CDR3. Trimming cost V 10 bases and J 0 bases, with 11 bases left between them. This CDR3 reads CARASGSTDTQYF. In DNA form, the CDR3 reads TGTGCCAGAGCGAGTGGGAGCACAGATACGCAGTATTTT.

The chain employs TRBV7-3 and TRBJ2-1; the D is unclear. V lost 1 base and J lost 2, with 9 bases in between. Germline CDR1 SGHTA, CDR2 FQGTGA. The CDR3 consists of 15 residues. For the CDR3, the DNA is TGTGCCAGCAGCTTAAGAGCTGCAACCTACAATGAGCAGTTCTTC. This encodes CASSLRAATYNEQFF.

The chain uses TRBV11-2 and TRBJ2-3; a weak D match, TRBD2 (6 bases). Germline CDR1 is SGHAT and CDR2 is FQNNGV. The CDR3 is 14 amino acids. V was clipped by 5 bases and J by 2 bases, with 11 bases between them. The CDR3 bases are TGTGCCAGCAGCCTTGGGGGGACCACAGATACGCAGTATTTT. Amino acids: CASSLGGTTDTQYF.

The rearrangement uses TRBV2 and TRBJ2-7; no reliable D call. CDR3 size: 16 residues. V was trimmed by 4 bases and J by 1 base, leaving 17 bases between them. Germline V CDR1 and CDR2: SNHLY, FYNNEI. CDR3 nucleotides: TGTGCCAGCAGTGTATACCCGGCCTGGGAATCCTACGAGCAGTACTTC. This translates into CASSVYPAWESYEQYF.

This clone was counted once. The chain recombines TRBV6-6 with TRBJ2-7; possible D gene TRBD1, 6 bases. V lost 2 bases and J 3 bases, leaving 17 bases between the germline ends. The CDR3 extends over 16 amino acids. Looked up from germline, CDR1 is MNHNY and CDR2 is SVGAGI (reference sequence). This chain's CDR3 is CASSYPQGPIGYEQYF. The CDR3 DNA is TGTGCCAGCAGTTACCCCCAGGGGCCGATTGGCTACGAGCAGTACTTC.

The DNA of the CDR3 is TGTGCCAGTAGTCTACGGACAAGCACAGATACGCAGTATTTT. Amino acids: CASSLRTSTDTQYF. The chain recombines TRBV19 with TRBJ2-3, with a weak D call TRBD1 (5 bases). Trimming shortened V by 5 bases and J by 0 bases, and 9 bases separated the two germline ends. Germline values: CDR1 LNHDA, CDR2 SQIVND (reference sequence). The CDR3 covers 14 residues.

This chain uses TRBV28 with TRBJ2-2, with no clear D. V was pared by 8 bases and J by 2 bases, with 15 bases between. The CDR3 is made up of 15 amino acids. Germline CDR1 reads MDHEN; CDR2 reads SYDVKM. CDR3 sequence reads: CASRIRSPNTGELFF. CDR3 bases: TGTGCCAGCCGTATAAGAAGCCCAAACACCGGGGAGCTGTTTTTT.

The chain combines TRBV4-1 with TRBJ2-1, with D unresolved. Trimming pared 0 bases from V and 0 bases from J, leaving 12 bases between. The CDR3 covers 17 residues. Germline-derived CDR1 and CDR2 are MGHRA and YSYEKL. The CDR3 nucleotides are TGCGCCAGCAGCCAAGAGGATAGCATTAGCTCCTACAATGAGCAGTTCTTC. Translation: CASSQEDSISSYNEQFF.

The chain recombines TRBV2 with TRBJ2-4, with D perhaps TRBD1 (5 bases). CDR1 and CDR2 from the germline V gene are SNHLY and FYNNEI. The CDR3 is 14 residues long. The germline V and J ends were trimmed by 3 bases and 7 bases, with 13 bases remaining between them. The CDR3 DNA reads TGTGCCAGCAGTGATTCAGGGCGTGGGAACATTCAGTACTTC. It encodes CASSDSGRGNIQYF. The full variable domain, its missing parts supplied by reference TRBV2 and TRBJ2-4, is EPEVTQTPSHQVTQMGQEVILRCVPISNHLYFYWYRQILGQKVEFLVSFYNNEISEKSEIFDDQFSVERPDGSNFTLKIRSTKLEDSAMYFCASSDSGRGNIQYFGAGTRLSVL.

The rearrangement links TRBV7-6 to TRBJ2-1, with 8 nucleotides matching TRBD1. The V and J ends lost 5 bases and 6 bases, in that order; junction bases with no gene match: 9. Germline assignment: CDR1 SGHVS and CDR2 FNYEAQ. The CDR3 totals 15 residues. CDR3 region: CASSIQGEAGNEQFF. The CDR3 DNA is TGTGCCAGCAGCATACAGGGGGAAGCAGGCAATGAGCAGTTCTTC.

Only one count was recorded for this clone. This chain links TRBV7-9 with TRBJ2-2; D unclear. Germline loops: CDR1 SEHNR, CDR2 FQNEAQ (reference sequence). This CDR3 contains 14 residues. The germline V and J ends were trimmed by 6 bases and 7 bases, with 15 bases remaining between them. CDR3 DNA: TGTGCCAGCAGACGAGAGGTCGTAGGCGGGGAGCTGTTTTTT. Encoded protein: CASRREVVGGELFF.